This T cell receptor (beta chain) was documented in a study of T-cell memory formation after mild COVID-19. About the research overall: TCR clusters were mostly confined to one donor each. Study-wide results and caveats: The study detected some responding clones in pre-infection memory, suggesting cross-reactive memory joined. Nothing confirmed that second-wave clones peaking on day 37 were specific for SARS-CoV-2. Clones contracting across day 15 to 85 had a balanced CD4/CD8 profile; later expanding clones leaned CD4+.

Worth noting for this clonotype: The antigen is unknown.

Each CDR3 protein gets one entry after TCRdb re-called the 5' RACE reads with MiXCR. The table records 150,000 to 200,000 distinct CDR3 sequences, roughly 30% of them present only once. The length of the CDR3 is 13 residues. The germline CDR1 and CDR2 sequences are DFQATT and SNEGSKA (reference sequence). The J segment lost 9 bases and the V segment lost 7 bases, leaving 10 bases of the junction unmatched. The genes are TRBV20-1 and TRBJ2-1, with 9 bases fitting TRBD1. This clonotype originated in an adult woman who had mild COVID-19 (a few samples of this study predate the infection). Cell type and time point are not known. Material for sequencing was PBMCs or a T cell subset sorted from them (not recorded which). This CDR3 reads CSVEQGAEAEQFF. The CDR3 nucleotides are TGCAGTGTCGAACAGGGGGCGGAGGCTGAGCAGTTCTTC.